The 20 T cell receptor beta chains listed next were all sequenced from one sample in a study of post-analysis software for immune sequencing data. Carried by the TCR beta cDNA libraries were unique molecular identifiers. TCRdb re-analysed the PCR reads in MiXCR, keeping a single row per CDR3 protein. The top ten hold 4.9% of the sample, which has around 710,000 distinct CDR3 sequences, roughly 50% seen once. Findings of the study overall: There were about 5 TRBV segments more frequent in patients than controls, and TRBV5-6, TRBV5-1 and TRBV20-1 were among them.

No antigen has been assigned to these receptors. Sequenced: blood. Receptor source: a girl between 5 and 17 years old with multiple sclerosis.

The V call is TRBV7-2, the J call TRBJ2-3; D is tentatively TRBD1 or TRBD2 (6 bases each). The ends were cut back, 5 bases at V and 4 bases at J, with 16 bases in the middle. The germline V gene has CDR1 SGHTA and CDR2 FQGNSA. This CDR3 contains 15 residues. The CDR3, as DNA: TGTGCCAGCAGCCCAAACCTGGGGGGCTCAGATACGCAGTATTTT. Translation: CASSPNLGGSDTQYF.

The chain combines TRBV10-3 with TRBJ1-4; D gene unclear. The CDR3 extends over 13 amino acids. V was trimmed by 10 bases and J by 6 bases, leaving 15 bases between them. The germline V gene encodes CDR1 ENHRY and CDR2 SYGVKD. CDR3 sequence reads: CATGSGPDEKLFF. The CDR3 DNA is TGTGCCACTGGGAGTGGGCCCGATGAAAAACTGTTTTTT.

J is TRBJ2-1 and V is TRBV20-1, with unresolved D. CDR1 and CDR2 (germline): DFQATT, SNEGSKA (reference sequence). With 8 bases removed from V and 10 bases from J, the gap between germline ends came to 18 bases. The CDR3 has 12 residues. For the CDR3, the DNA is TGCAGTCCGTGGGCAGGAGCCTACGAGCAGTTCTTC. Translated, it gives CSPWAGAYEQFF.

The DNA of the CDR3 is TGTGCCAGCACCCTAGGCGTGGTCGGGGGGACTGAAGCTTTCTTT. It yields the protein CASTLGVVGGTEAFF. The V call is TRBV27, the J call TRBJ1-1; D possibly corresponds to TRBD1 (5 bases). V lost 7 bases, J lost 5 bases, and 20 bases lay in between. Looked up from germline, CDR1 is MNHEY and CDR2 is SMNVEV (reference sequence). This CDR3 has 15 residues.

The chain links TRBV12-3 or TRBV12-4 to TRBJ2-1; TRBD2 is a possible D gene (6 bases). The CDR3 consists of 13 residues. The V end was cut by 4 bases, the J end by 10 bases, with 14 bases between. The CDR3 coding sequence is TGTGCCAGCAGTTCGGGGGTGCTCCACGAGCAGTTCTTC. Translating gives CASSSGVLHEQFF.

On this clonotype itself: Since a much larger clone is just one base distant, this may be a read error. The chain uses TRBV5-1 and TRBJ2-7; D might be TRBD2 (6 bases). Trimming took off 4 bases at V and 7 bases at J, with 12 bases between the two ends. The germline V gene encodes CDR1 SGHRS and CDR2 YFSETQ. CDR3 length: 12 amino acids. CDR3 amino acids: CASSRTKNEQYF. The CDR3, as DNA: TGCGCCAGCAGCAGGACTAAGAATGAGCAGTACTTC.

The genes are TRBV15 and TRBJ2-5, with D perhaps matching TRBD2 (6 bases). The J call is in doubt because the DNA end fits TRBJ2-7 better. There are 13 residues in the CDR3. Germline-derived CDR1 and CDR2 are LNHNV and YYDKDF (reference sequence). CDR3 nucleotides: TGTGCCACCAGGGTGTTGGGGGGAAGCGAGCAGTACTTC. This gives the protein CATRVLGGSEQYF.

The chain uses TRBV6-5 and TRBJ2-5; D tentatively reads TRBD1 or TRBD2 (5 bases each). Germline V gene data show CDR1 as MNHEY and CDR2 as SVGAGI. Trimming shortened V by 0 bases and J by 11 bases, and 16 bases separated the two germline ends. This CDR3 comprises 14 residues. As DNA, the CDR3 is TGTGCCAGCAGTTACTCGATGATTCGGGGCCAGCAGTACTTC. Translated, it gives CASSYSMIRGQQYF.

The V gene is TRBV2, the J gene TRBJ2-1; a weak D match, TRBD2 (6 bases). This CDR3 is built from 13 residues. V lost 3 bases, J lost 9 bases, and 12 bases lay in between. Germline lookup yields CDR1 SNHLY and CDR2 FYNNEI. The CDR3 nucleotides read TGTGCCAGCAGTGAGGGAGGCGGTCGTGAGCAGTTCTTC. This gives the protein CASSEGGGREQFF.

Here the CDR3 DNA reads TGTGCCAGCAGCTACCGGGACACCGGTTTGGCCCAGTACTTC. This sequence encodes CASSYRDTGLAQYF. V and J are TRBV11-3 and TRBJ2-5, with D perhaps matching TRBD1 (6 bases). The germline V gene has CDR1 SGHNT and CDR2 YENEEA. The CDR3 has 14 amino acids. V was cut by 4 bases and J by 9 bases, with 18 bases left in between.

The chain has TRBV4-3 and TRBJ2-7; 8 nucleotides line up with TRBD1. The junction had 8 bases not matched to a gene; V was cut back by 0 bases and J by 4 bases. CDR1 and CDR2 from the germline V gene are LGHNA and YSLEER. This CDR3 has 16 amino acids. This CDR3 is CASSQEVWDRTYEQYF. The CDR3 nucleotides are TGCGCCAGCAGCCAAGAGGTCTGGGACAGGACTTACGAGCAGTACTTC.

The gene calls are TRBV24-1 and TRBJ1-2, with 9 bases matching TRBD1. V lost 2 bases, J lost 3 bases, and 0 bases stayed unmatched. The CDR3 is 14 amino acids. CDR1 and CDR2 from the germline V gene are KGHDR and SFDVKD. CDR3: CATSDWDRDYGYTF. In nucleotides, the CDR3 is TGTGCCACCAGTGATTGGGACAGGGACTATGGCTACACCTTC.

The chain couples TRBV6-2 or TRBV6-3 to TRBJ2-1; 13 nucleotides line up with TRBD2. The CDR3 contains 17 residues. Trimming took 6 bases from V and 0 from J; bases not matched to a gene: 5. Per the germline V gene, CDR1 is MNHEY and CDR2 is SVGEGT. The CDR3 DNA sequence: TGTGCCAGCAGACACGGACTAGCGGGGGACTCCTACAATGAGCAGTTCTTC. Its protein product is CASRHGLAGDSYNEQFF.

The chain carries TRBV7-2 and TRBJ2-5, with TRBD1 matching 8 bases. CDR3 length: 14 residues. V lost 7 bases to trimming and J lost 3 bases; unmatched junction nucleotides: 7. In germline, CDR1 is SGHTA, CDR2 FQGNSA. DNA for the CDR3: TGTGCCAGCAACTTTACGACAGGGGAAGAGACCCAGTACTTC. It encodes CASNFTTGEETQYF.

This clonotype was seen only a few times. The V and J genes are TRBV5-1 and TRBJ2-5; TRBD2 matches at 12 bases. Germline values: CDR1 SGHRS, CDR2 YFSETQ. With V trimmed by 0 bases and J by 1 base, 7 bases remained unmatched. This CDR3 contains 18 residues. The DNA for the CDR3 is TGCGCCAGCAGCTTGGGTCCCGCTAGCGGGAGGGTCCAAGAGACCCAGTACTTC. Its translation: CASSLGPASGRVQETQYF.

This chain joins TRBV6-6 and TRBJ2-1; TRBD2 agrees at 7 bases. Germline V gives CDR1 MNHNY, CDR2 SVGAGI (reference sequence). Germline trimming cut 5 bases from V and 4 bases from J; bases unmatched to any gene: 5. CDR3 length equals 14 residues. The CDR3 is CASSKSSGYNEQFF. The CDR3 nucleotides read TGTGCCAGCAGTAAGTCTAGCGGTTACAATGAGCAGTTCTTC.

This clonotype appeared a few times. The CDR3 sequence: CASSLVRANEQFF. The CDR3 DNA follows: TGTGCCAGCAGCTTAGTTAGGGCTAATGAGCAGTTCTTC. The chain employs TRBV11-1 and TRBJ2-1; D call uncertain. V gave up 1 base and J gave up 7 bases, with 8 bases separating them. Germline loops: CDR1 SGHAT, CDR2 FQDESV (reference sequence). The CDR3 loop spans 13 amino acids.

V usage is TRBV4-3 and J usage is TRBJ1-2; TRBD1 might be the D (6 bases). V lost 4 bases and J 1 base, leaving 13 bases between the germline ends. The CDR3 sequence is 15 residues long. Per the germline V gene, CDR1 is LGHNA and CDR2 is YSLEER. CDR3 in amino acids: CASSRTGGSNYGYTF. CDR3 bases: TGCGCCAGCAGCCGAACTGGGGGCAGTAACTATGGCTACACCTTC.

Note on this clonotype: The junction and the germline gene differ at one end; a read error may be behind it. V gene TRBV7-8 combines with J gene TRBJ2-5, with D hard to call. The J call may be faulty, since TRBJ2-7 better matches the DNA end. The V gene's germline CDR1 is SGHVS and CDR2 FQNEAQ. CDR3 size: 13 residues. The CDR3 DNA reads TGTGCCAGCAGCTTAATTGGCTCCCACGAGCAGTACTTC. Translating it yields CASSLIGSHEQYF.

The V call is TRBV24-1, the J call TRBJ2-3; D gene unclear. Germline values: CDR1 KGHDR, CDR2 SFDVKD. Trimming shortened V by 3 bases and J by 1 base, and 10 bases separated the two germline ends. This CDR3 has 15 residues. CDR3 DNA sequence: TGTGCCACCAGTGATCCGGACGGTGGCACAGATACGCAGTATTTT. Protein product: CATSDPDGGTDTQYF.